The next 20 T cell receptor beta chains were all read from a single sample in a study of blood T cell repertoires in COVID-19. The assay was immunoSEQ multiplex PCR, and TCRdb's table has in-frame clones only and misses some. Of some 260,000 clones listed, 88% are singletons. The sequencing sample was made of peripheral blood. These TCRs come from a woman aged 25-40 years with COVID-19, enrolled during active disease.

The chain links TRBV12-3 or TRBV12-4 to TRBJ2-7; no clear D gene. V was shortened by 1 base and J by 2 bases, with 6 bases between the two germline ends. The CDR3 has 13 amino acids. The CDR3 bases are TGTGCCAGCAGTTTAGACAGTACCTACGAGCAGTACTTC. Amino acids: CASSLDSTYEQYF.

This clone was detected only once. The chain uses TRBV7-9 and TRBJ2-7, with TRBD1 identical over 7 bases. This CDR3 is 15 amino acids long. Germline values: CDR1 SEHNR, CDR2 FQNEAQ (reference sequence). The V gene end was trimmed by 1 base and the J gene end by 0 bases; junction bases not matched to a gene: 3. The CDR3 region has the DNA TGTGCCAGCAGCTTAGGACGGGACAGCTCCTACGAGCAGTACGTC. Its translation is CASSLGRDSSYEQYV.

V and J are TRBV11-2 and TRBJ2-6; tentative D call: TRBD1 (5 bases). The V and J ends lost 4 bases and 3 bases respectively, with 10 bases between them. The CDR3 runs 15 residues. Looked up from germline, CDR1 is SGHAT and CDR2 is FQNNGV. CDR3 residues: CASSSQGYGANVLTF. CDR3 sequence (DNA): TGTGCCAGCAGCTCCCAGGGCTATGGGGCCAACGTCCTGACTTTC.

This clone has a single count. This chain links TRBV6-2 or TRBV6-3 with TRBJ2-1, with D possibly being TRBD2 (5 bases). Per germline, CDR1 MNHEY and CDR2 SVGEGT. This CDR3 is 14 amino acids long. V lost 2 bases and J lost 3, with 8 bases in between. The DNA of the CDR3 is TGTGCCAGCAGTTACCCTGGACTCTACAATGAGCAGTTCTTC. It yields the protein CASSYPGLYNEQFF.

The V gene is TRBV11-3, the J gene TRBJ1-2; 7 bases line up with TRBD1. CDR3 length: 14 residues. The V gene's germline CDR1 is SGHNT and CDR2 YENEEA. V trimming: 5 bases; J trimming: 7 bases; junction bases outside the gene matches: 10. The CDR3 reads CASSRGQAGGGYTF. The CDR3 DNA follows: TGTGCCAGCAGCCGCGGACAGGCTGGAGGTGGCTACACCTTC.

V gene TRBV7-2 combines with J gene TRBJ2-7, with 12 bases lining up with TRBD1. Trimming cost V 5 bases and J 5 bases; bases outside gene matches: 10. The CDR3 covers 16 residues. CDR1 and CDR2 from the germline V gene are SGHTA and FQGNSA. The CDR3 DNA reads TGTGCCAGCAGCCTAAGACCCGGGACAGGGGGCGACGAGCAGTACTTC. Its translation: CASSLRPGTGGDEQYF. The variable domain in full, completed from reference TRBV7-2 and TRBJ2-7, reads GAGVSQSPSNKVTEKGKDVELRCDPISGHTALYWYRQSLGQGLEFLIYFQGNSAPDKSGLPSDRFSAERTGGSVSTLTIQRTQQEDSAVYLCASSLRPGTGGDEQYFGPGTRLTVT.

The genes are TRBV5-1 and TRBJ1-1, with D uncertain. The V gene's germline CDR1 is SGHRS and CDR2 YFSETQ. The CDR3 spans 12 residues. The V gene lost 4 bases and the J gene lost 6 bases, with 10 bases spanning the gap. DNA of the CDR3: TGCGCCAGCAGCACGGACTCGTCTGAAGCTTTCTTT. Translated, it gives CASSTDSSEAFF.

The chain links TRBV24-1 to TRBJ1-5; TRBD1 is a possible D gene (5 bases). Germline lookup yields CDR1 KGHDR and CDR2 SFDVKD. Trimming pared 9 bases from V and 5 bases from J, leaving 13 bases between. This CDR3 contains 13 residues. CDR3 residues: CATADTGDQPQHF. CDR3 DNA: TGTGCCACCGCTGACACAGGAGATCAGCCCCAGCATTTT.

The DNA of the CDR3 is TGTGCCAGCAGCTTCGGGACAGGGATGACAGATACGCAGTATTTT. This gives the protein CASSFGTGMTDTQYF. The chain combines TRBV7-9 with TRBJ2-3, with TRBD1 matching 9 bases. Trimming took 3 bases from V and 3 from J; bases not matched to a gene: 4. This CDR3 comprises 15 residues. Germline loops: CDR1 SEHNR, CDR2 FQNEAQ (reference sequence).

This clone appeared a single time. DNA of the CDR3: TGTGCCACCAGCAGAGATCGCGCCCAGTACTTC. It is translated as CATSRDRAQYF. The chain recombines TRBV15 with TRBJ2-5; D unclear. Between the trimmed V and J ends, which lost 0 bases and 9 bases, there was a span of 5 bases. The CDR3 is 11 amino acids. Germline V gene lookup returns CDR1 LNHNV and CDR2 YYDKDF (reference sequence). Complete variable domain (other parts from reference TRBV15 and TRBJ2-5): DAMVIQNPRYQVTQFGKPVTLSCSQTLNHNVMYWYQQKSSQAPKLLFHYYDKDFNNEADTPDNFQSRRPNTSFCFLDIRSPGLGDTAMYLCATSRDRAQYFGPGTRLLVL.

This chain uses TRBV4-3 with TRBJ2-7, with 11 bases lining up with TRBD1. The CDR3 loop spans 15 amino acids. J was trimmed by 4 bases and V by 5 bases; bases with no gene match: 7. Germline V gene lookup returns CDR1 LGHNA and CDR2 YSLEER. Here the CDR3 reads CASSARTGGAYEQYF. CDR3 in DNA: TGCGCCAGCAGCGCCCGGACAGGGGGCGCTTACGAGCAGTACTTC.

This sequence joins TRBV6-5 and TRBJ2-7, with D maybe TRBD1 (8 bases). The CDR3 contains 12 residues. Trimming removed 6 bases from V and 6 bases from J, with 12 bases in between. CDR1 and CDR2 from the germline V gene are MNHEY and SVGAGI. CDR3 sequence (DNA): TGTGCCAGCAGACAGGGGGGGGGCGAGCAGTACTTC. This translates into CASRQGGGEQYF.

The count of this clone is one. V is TRBV4-1 and J is TRBJ2-7, with 9 bases lining up with TRBD1. Trimming took 1 base from V and 4 from J; bases not matched to a gene: 5. This CDR3 has 15 amino acids. The V gene's germline CDR1 is MGHRA and CDR2 YSYEKL. CDR3: CASSQGEGTGYEQYV. The CDR3, as DNA: TGCGCCAGCAGCCAAGGGGAAGGGACAGGGTACGAGCAGTACGTC.

The V gene is TRBV21-1, the J gene TRBJ2-3; the D call of TRBD2 is as the table states it, not checked on the DNA. TRBV21-1 has pseudogene status. CDR3 length: 17 residues. CDR3 region: CASSPGLAELVTDTQYF. The CDR3 coding sequence is TGTGCCAGCAGCCCAGGACTAGCGGAGCTAGTCACAGATACGCAGTATTTT.

The V gene is TRBV15, the J gene TRBJ2-3, with 9 positions matching TRBD2. V lost 5 bases, J lost 5 bases, and 11 bases stayed unmatched. CDR1 and CDR2 from the germline V gene are LNHNV and YYDKDF (reference sequence). CDR3 length equals 16 residues. The CDR3 protein is CATSPGGGGGGDTQYF. CDR3 sequence (DNA): TGTGCCACCAGCCCCGGGGGCGGGGGGGGAGGAGATACGCAGTATTTT.

The gene calls are TRBV6-5 and TRBJ2-1; TRBD2 matches 9 bases. Germline-derived CDR1 and CDR2 are MNHEY and SVGAGI. With V trimmed by 8 bases and J by 3 bases, 8 bases remained unmatched. This CDR3 region has 15 residues. The CDR3: CASEMRGGNYNEQFF. CDR3 DNA: TGTGCCAGCGAAATGCGGGGGGGAAACTACAATGAGCAGTTCTTC.

The chain is built from TRBV12-3 or TRBV12-4 and TRBJ2-1, with D possibly TRBD1 on 6 matching bases. V lost 7 bases, J lost 5 bases, and 12 bases lay in between. The CDR3 covers 13 residues. The CDR3 loop is CASTSQGNNEQFF. DNA for the CDR3: TGTGCCAGCACTTCACAGGGAAACAATGAGCAGTTCTTC.

The chain employs TRBV21-1 and TRBJ2-1; the table's D gene call, TRBD2, was not cross checked with the DNA. TRBV21-1 is a pseudogene locus. The CDR3 is 16 amino acids. This chain's CDR3 is CASSKRLRASYNEQFF. CDR3 in DNA: TGTGCCAGCAGCAAAAGGTTGAGGGCCTCCTACAATGAGCAGTTCTTC.

The J gene is TRBJ1-5, the V gene TRBV19; D is undetermined. V was trimmed by 1 base and J by 6 bases, leaving 16 bases between them. The CDR3 is 16 amino acids. Germline CDR1 reads LNHDA; CDR2 reads SQIVND (reference sequence). CDR3 protein: CASSIVEQSSGQPQHF. The CDR3 region has the DNA TGTGCCAGTAGTATAGTGGAACAGTCCTCAGGTCAGCCCCAGCATTTT.

The rearrangement links TRBV6-5 to TRBJ1-3; TRBD1 matches 9 bases. J lost 0 bases, V lost 8 bases, and 5 bases had no gene match. This CDR3 spans 15 amino acids. The germline CDR1 and CDR2 sequences are MNHEY and SVGAGI. CDR3 bases: TGTGCCAGCGGAGGGACAGGGATCTCTGGAAACACCATATATTTT. Its translation: CASGGTGISGNTIYF.